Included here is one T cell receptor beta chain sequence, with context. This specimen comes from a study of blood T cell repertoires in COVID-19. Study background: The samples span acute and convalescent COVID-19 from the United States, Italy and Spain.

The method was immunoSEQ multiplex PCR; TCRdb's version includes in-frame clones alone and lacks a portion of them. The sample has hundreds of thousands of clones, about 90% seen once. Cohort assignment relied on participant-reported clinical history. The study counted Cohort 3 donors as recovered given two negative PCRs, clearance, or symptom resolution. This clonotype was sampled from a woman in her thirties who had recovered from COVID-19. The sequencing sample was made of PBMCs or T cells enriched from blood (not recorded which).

The CDR3 loop is CASSQSRGTNYGYTF. DNA of the CDR3: TGCGCCAGCAGTCAATCGCGCGGAACTAACTATGGCTACACCTTC. The chain combines TRBV23-1 with TRBJ1-2; the D is unclear. TRBV23-1 is assigned to the ORF class and has an uncertain function. There are 15 residues in the CDR3. V was clipped by 0 bases and J by 0 bases, with 8 bases between them.